These 3 T cell receptor beta chains were all obtained from the same sample, sequenced in a study of T cell repertoires in cytomegalovirus infection (dated by TCRdb to about 2019). These reads were obtained on an Illumina HiSeq 1500. TCRdb handled the public reads itself, with Q25 trimming in fastp and clone calling in MiXCR, and kept productive beta chains. Each CDR3 protein appears once, grouped with its most common genes and DNA. The sample includes 110,000 to 150,000 distinct CDR3 sequences, with about 6% observed a single time. The ten largest clones take up about 20% of the sample. What was sequenced was PBMCs. The receptors originated from a human donor in good health (CMV status not recorded). Some clones in this sample may be carry-over from other donors' samples.

This clonotype has at least ten counts. V is TRBV29-1 and J is TRBJ1-5, with TRBD1 matching over 8 bases. This CDR3 has 13 residues. CDR1 and CDR2 from the germline V gene are SQVTM and ANQGSEA. V shed 5 bases and J 6 bases; nucleotides not matched to a gene: 6. Here the CDR3 reads CSVRQGRSQPQHF. Written as DNA, the CDR3 is TGCAGCGTTCGACAGGGGAGGTCTCAGCCCCAGCATTTT.

As for this clonotype: Being one base from a much bigger clone, this may be a read error. This sequence joins TRBV12-3 or TRBV12-4 and TRBJ2-1, with D maybe TRBD2 (5 bases). This CDR3 has 13 amino acids. CDR3 region: CASSSGWANEQLF. For the CDR3, the DNA is TGTGCCAGCAGTAGCGGTTGGGCCAATGAGCAGTTATTC.

This clonotype has at least ten counts. The chain combines TRBV28 with TRBJ2-5; TRBD2 aligns across 10 bases. The germline V gene has CDR1 MDHEN and CDR2 SYDVKM. The CDR3 consists of 17 residues. Trimming removed 6 bases from V and 4 bases from J; junction bases left unmatched: 14. The CDR3 loop is CASRARLAGVPVETQYF. In DNA form, the CDR3 reads TGTGCCAGCAGGGCAAGGCTAGCGGGGGTTCCAGTAGAGACCCAGTACTTC.